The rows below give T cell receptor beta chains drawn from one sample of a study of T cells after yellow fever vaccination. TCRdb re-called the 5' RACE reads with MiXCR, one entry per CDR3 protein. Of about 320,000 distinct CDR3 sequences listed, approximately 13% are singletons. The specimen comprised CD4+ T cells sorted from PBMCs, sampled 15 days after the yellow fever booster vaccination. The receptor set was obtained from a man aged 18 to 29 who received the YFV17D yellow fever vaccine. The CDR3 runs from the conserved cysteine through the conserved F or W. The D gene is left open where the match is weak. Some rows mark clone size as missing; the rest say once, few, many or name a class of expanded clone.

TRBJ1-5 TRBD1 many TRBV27 CASSGTGGQPQHF TGTGCCAGCAGTGGAACAGGGGGTCAGCCCCAGCATTTT
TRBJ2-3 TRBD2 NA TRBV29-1 CSVDPDGGTDTQYF TGCAGCGTTGATCCTGACGGGGGGACAGATACGCAGTATTTT
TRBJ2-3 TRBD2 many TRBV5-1 CASSSSGGGIGDTQYF TGCGCCAGCAGCTCTAGTGGCGGGGGGATCGGAGATACGCAGTATTTT
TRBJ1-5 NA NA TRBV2 CASSRSDSNQPQHF TGTGCCAGCAGCAGATCCGATAGCAATCAGCCCCAGCATTTT
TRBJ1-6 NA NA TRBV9 CASSVGGQNSPLHF TGTGCCAGCAGCGTAGGTGGACAAAACTCACCCCTCCACTTT
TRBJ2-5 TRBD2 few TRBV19 CASSWTRKETQYF TGTGCCAGTAGTTGGACTAGGAAAGAGACCCAGTACTTC
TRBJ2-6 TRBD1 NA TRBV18 CASSTGGGAGANVLTF TGTGCCAGCTCAACAGGGGGCGGTGCTGGGGCCAACGTCCTGACTTTC
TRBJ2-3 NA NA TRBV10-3 CAISERRVTGAVDTQYF TGTGCCATCAGTGAGCGACGGGTAACGGGGGCGGTAGATACGCAGTATTTT
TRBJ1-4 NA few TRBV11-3 CASSPRAGSNEKLFF TGTGCCAGCAGCCCCAGGGCGGGGTCTAATGAAAAACTGTTTTTT
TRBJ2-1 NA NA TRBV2 CASSEPRGPYNEQFF TGTGCCAGCAGTGAACCGCGGGGGCCTTACAATGAGCAGTTCTTC
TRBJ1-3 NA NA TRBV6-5 CASRHDGVSGNTIYF TGTGCCAGCAGGCACGACGGAGTATCTGGAAACACCATATATTTT
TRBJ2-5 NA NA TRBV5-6 CASSLKQAAFGETQYF TGTGCCAGCAGCTTGAAACAGGCGGCCTTTGGGGAGACCCAGTACTTC
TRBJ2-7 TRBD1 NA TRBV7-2 CASSWTGGGRTEQYF TGTGCCAGCAGCTGGACAGGGGGCGGACGCACCGAGCAGTACTTC
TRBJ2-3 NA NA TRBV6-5 CASSYSVAGDTQYF TGTGCCAGCAGTTACTCGGTAGCAGGAGATACGCAGTATTTT
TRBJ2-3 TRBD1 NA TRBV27 CASSQDRYTDTQYF TGTGCCAGCAGCCAGGACAGGTACACAGATACGCAGTATTTT
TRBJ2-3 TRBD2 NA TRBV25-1 CASSDPPSWDYTVPDTQYF TGTGCCAGCAGTGATCCCCCGAGTTGGGACTATACAGTTCCAGATACGCAGTATTTT
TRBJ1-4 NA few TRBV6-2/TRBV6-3 CASSEPTVNEKLFF TGTGCCAGCAGTGAGCCGACAGTTAATGAAAAACTGTTTTTT